This entry lists 8 T cell receptor beta chains sequenced from one sample in a study of CD8 T cells in Susac syndrome. RNA in amounts of roughly 0.5 to 1 ug was reverse transcribed with random hexamers. From the immunoSEQ multiplex PCR reads, TCRdb called clonotypes with MiXCR, one entry per CDR3 protein. Of 140,000 to 150,000 distinct CDR3 sequences in the sample, less than 95% are singletons; the top ten hold about 0.076%. The sequenced material came from CD4+ T cells from PBMCs. These receptors were taken from a human donor in good health.

The V and J genes are TRBV6-6 and TRBJ2-5; 7 bases agree with TRBD2. Germline CDR1 MNHNY, CDR2 SVGAGI (reference sequence). The CDR3 has 15 amino acids. V trimming: 2 bases; J trimming: 4 bases; junction bases outside the gene matches: 7. This chain's CDR3 is CASSYTPTSLETQYF. CDR3 bases: TGTGCCAGCAGTTACACCCCGACTAGCTTAGAGACCCAGTACTTC.

The chain uses TRBV19 and TRBJ2-7, with TRBD1 matching over 7 bases. Germline V lookup: CDR1 LNHDA, CDR2 SQIVND (reference sequence). The CDR3 contains 14 residues. Trimming took 4 bases from V and 2 from J; bases not matched to a gene: 5. This chain's CDR3 is CASSKRGQPYEQYF. The CDR3, as DNA: TGTGCCAGTAGTAAACGGGGACAGCCCTACGAGCAGTACTTC.

As for this clonotype: An end of the junction differs from the germline gene, which may be a read error. The chain employs TRBV6-4 and TRBJ1-2, with 8 positions matching TRBD1. Germline V gives CDR1 MRHNA, CDR2 SNTAGT. The CDR3 is 11 residues long. CDR3 in amino acids: CASSPFRGQDF. The CDR3 region has the DNA TGTGCCAGCAGCCCTTTTCGGGGACAGGATTTC.

The chain is built from TRBV3-1 and TRBJ2-6; TRBD2 matches at 8 bases. V dropped 4 bases and J dropped 2; count of bases not matched to a gene: 4. Germline CDR1 is LGHDT and CDR2 is YNNKEL (reference sequence). This CDR3 is built from 16 residues. CDR3 sequence (DNA): TGTGCCAGCAGCCCGGCAGCGGGAGCTGGGGCCAACGTCCTGACTTTC. Protein: CASSPAAGAGANVLTF. Complete variable domain (other parts from reference TRBV3-1 and TRBJ2-6): DTAVSQTPKYLVTQMGNDKSIKCEQNLGHDTMYWYKQDSKKFLKIMFSYNNKELIINETVPNRFSPKSPDKAHLNLHINSLELGDSAVYFCASSPAAGAGANVLTFGAGSRLTVL.

The V and J genes are TRBV30 and TRBJ1-1, with a tentative D call TRBD1 (5 bases). The V end was cut by 0 bases, the J end by 3 bases, with 14 bases between. Germline CDR1 and CDR2: GTSNPN and SVGIG (reference sequence). CDR3 length equals 15 residues. CDR3 bases: TGTGCCTGGAGTGTATTAGGGGTCGGGGACACTGAAGCTTTCTTT. It yields the protein CAWSVLGVGDTEAFF.

V usage is TRBV30 and J usage is TRBJ1-5; maybe TRBD1 (5 bases). V shed 2 bases and J shed 2 bases, with 7 bases lying between them. The CDR3 is 13 residues long. Germline CDR1 is GTSNPN and CDR2 is SVGIG (reference sequence). CDR3 bases: TGTGCCTGGAGTCCACAGGGCAATCAGCCCCAGCATTTT. It codes for CAWSPQGNQPQHF.

The chain joins TRBV6-5 to TRBJ2-1; unclear D gene. The CDR3 is 15 amino acids. Trimming cost V 5 bases and J 0 bases, with 11 bases left between them. Per the germline V gene, CDR1 is MNHEY and CDR2 is SVGAGI. The DNA of the CDR3 is TGTGCCAGCAGTCTCGACTGGGGCTCCTACAATGAGCAGTTCTTC. As protein: CASSLDWGSYNEQFF.

This clonotype was observed a few times. This chain links TRBV6-6 with TRBJ2-7; possible D gene TRBD2, 5 bases. Trimming pared 2 bases from V and 6 bases from J, leaving 11 bases between. There are 13 residues in the CDR3. The germline V gene encodes CDR1 MNHNY and CDR2 SVGAGI (reference sequence). The CDR3 protein is CASSYGGGGEQYF. CDR3 sequence (DNA): TGTGCCAGCAGTTACGGAGGCGGTGGCGAGCAGTACTTC.